These 21 T cell receptor beta chains were sequenced from one sample in a study of T cells in Graves' hyperthyroidism and ophthalmopathy. Amplified regions were TCR beta CDR3 sequences from RNA transcripts. A first-round RT-PCR of the TCR CDR3 used the HTBI primer set. TCRdb re-called the multiplex PCR reads with MiXCR, one entry per CDR3 protein. The sample lists a few hundred thousand distinct CDR3 sequences, more than 45% seen once, with roughly 7.7% in the top ten. The source material was peripheral blood or thyroid tissue (not recorded which). Every receptor here comes from a woman aged 18-29 years with Graves' hyperthyroidism.

The J gene is TRBJ2-5, the V gene TRBV6-6; 10 bases are a match to TRBD1. The junction had 9 bases not matched to a gene; V was cut back by 6 bases and J by 5 bases. The CDR3 runs to 15 residues. CDR1 is MNHNY and CDR2 is SVGAGI in the germline V gene (reference sequence). The CDR3 loop reads CASSMGQGLRETQYF. The CDR3, as DNA: TGTGCCAGCAGCATGGGACAGGGGTTGCGGGAGACCCAGTACTTC.

This clonotype was found many times. The rearrangement joins TRBV10-1 to TRBJ1-6; D remains ambiguous. CDR1 is WNHNN, CDR2 SYGVQD, per germline (reference sequence). V shed 6 bases and J shed 8 bases, with 17 bases lying between them. This CDR3 is 15 amino acids long. This CDR3 reads CASSLKGVRYSPLHF. The DNA for the CDR3 is TGCGCCAGCAGCCTGAAGGGAGTTCGGTATTCACCCCTCCACTTT.

With regard to this clonotype: A much more abundant neighbour one base away suggests this may be a read error. This chain joins TRBV20-1 and TRBJ2-7, with D possibly matching TRBD2 (6 bases). The V gene's germline CDR1 is DFQATT and CDR2 SNEGSKA (reference sequence). The CDR3 has 16 amino acids. The CDR3 region is CSARDGFGTSAYEQHF. CDR3 DNA: TGCAGTGCTAGAGATGGGTTCGGGACTTCTGCCTACGAGCAGCACTTC.

This clonotype was detected many times. The genes are TRBV2 and TRBJ1-1, with D possibly TRBD1 on 5 matching bases. Trimming took 2 bases from V and 1 from J, leaving 11 bases between them. This CDR3 spans 15 amino acids. Germline-derived CDR1 and CDR2 are SNHLY and FYNNEI. This CDR3 reads CASSEQGLRNTEAFF. In nucleotides, the CDR3 is TGTGCCAGCAGTGAACAGGGCCTCAGGAACACTGAAGCTTTCTTT. Full variable domain (rest looked up from reference TRBV2 and TRBJ1-1): EPEVTQTPSHQVTQMGQEVILRCVPISNHLYFYWYRQILGQKVEFLVSFYNNEISEKSEIFDDQFSVERPDGSNFTLKIRSTKLEDSAMYFCASSEQGLRNTEAFFGQGTRLTVV.

This clonotype showed up many times. The rearrangement links TRBV5-1 to TRBJ2-2, with 7 bases that match TRBD1. Germline CDR1 reads SGHRS; CDR2 reads YFSETQ. CDR3 length equals 13 residues. The junction had 1 base not matched to a gene; V was cut back by 7 bases and J by 1 base. The CDR3 region is CASGDRNTGELFF. In DNA form, the CDR3 reads TGCGCCAGCGGGGACAGGAACACCGGGGAGCTGTTTTTT. Variable domain in full (rest from reference TRBV5-1 and TRBJ2-2): KAGVTQTPRYLIKTRGQQVTLSCSPISGHRSVSWYQQTPGQGLQFLFEYFSETQRNKGNFPGRFSGRQFSNSRSEMNVSTLELGDSALYLCASGDRNTGELFFGEGSRLTVL.

This clonotype has at least ten counts. The rearrangement joins TRBV7-9 to TRBJ1-2; D perhaps matches TRBD1 (5 bases). V gave up 3 bases and J gave up 2 bases, with 10 bases separating them. Germline values: CDR1 SEHNR, CDR2 FQNEAQ (reference sequence). This CDR3 has 14 amino acids. The CDR3 coding sequence is TGTGCCAGCAGCTTTACAGCAGGGAACTATGGCTACACCTTC. Amino acids: CASSFTAGNYGYTF.

With respect to this clonotype: A much larger clone differs by one base, so this may be a read error. The genes are TRBV6-5 and TRBJ2-2, with a tentative D call TRBD2 (5 bases). In germline, CDR1 is MNHEY, CDR2 SVGAGI. The CDR3 runs 18 residues. The CDR3 bases are TGTGCCAGCAGTTACTGGCCCGCATTCCGAGGGTACACCGGGGAGCCGTTTTTT. Protein: CASSYWPAFRGYTGEPFF.

The chain recombines TRBV12-5 with TRBJ2-7; TRBD2 agrees at 12 bases. Germline CDR1 LGHNT, CDR2 FRNRAP. The CDR3 loop spans 20 amino acids. V gave up 5 bases and J gave up 5 bases; unmatched junction bases: 22. The CDR3 sequence: CASGLNVLTSGSKGLDEQYF. In DNA, the CDR3 is TGTGCTAGTGGTCTGAACGTCTTGACTAGCGGGAGTAAAGGGCTCGACGAGCAGTACTTC. Based on the CDR3 plus reference TRBV12-5 and TRBJ2-7, the full variable domain is DARVTQTPRHKVTEMGQEVTMRCQPILGHNTVFWYRQTMMQGLELLAYFRNRAPLDDSGMPKDRFSAEMPDATLATLKIQPSEPRDSAVYFCASGLNVLTSGSKGLDEQYFGPGTRLTVT.

This clonotype has ten or more counts. The chain employs TRBV7-8 and TRBJ1-2, with TRBD1 identical over 7 bases. The J segment lost 4 bases and the V segment lost 4 bases, leaving 12 bases of the junction unmatched. Germline CDR1 SGHVS, CDR2 FQNEAQ. The CDR3 is 16 amino acids. CDR3 in DNA: TGTGCCAGCAGCTCTCGAGACAGGGCCTCGACCTATGGCTACACCTTC. Its protein product is CASSSRDRASTYGYTF.

The chain joins TRBV10-3 to TRBJ2-1, with 11 nucleotides matching TRBD2. Germline-derived CDR1 and CDR2 are ENHRY and SYGVKD. V lost 3 bases and J lost 6; bases outside the gene matches: 19. The CDR3 loop spans 20 amino acids. CDR3 sequence (DNA): TGTGCCATCAGTGATTCTGGGGGGCGGATTCCTAGCGGGAGGCCCAATGAGCAGTTCTTC. Translation: CAISDSGGRIPSGRPNEQFF.

This rearrangement joins TRBV7-3 to TRBJ2-3; D gene ambiguous. V was cut by 5 bases and J by 0 bases, with 9 bases left in between. The CDR3 is 14 residues long. Germline CDR1 SGHTA, CDR2 FQGTGA. The CDR3: CASSPLSSTDTQYF. In nucleotides, the CDR3 is TGTGCCAGCAGCCCACTCTCTAGCACAGATACGCAGTATTTT.

A word on this clonotype: This may come from a read error, since a much larger clone is one base off. The chain carries TRBV2 and TRBJ1-2; no reliable D call. CDR3 length equals 13 residues. V gave up 4 bases and J gave up 8 bases, with 14 bases separating them. Germline V gene lookup returns CDR1 SNHLY and CDR2 FYNNEI. CDR3 DNA sequence: TGTGCCAGCAGTGGAGCAAACAGCAGGGGCTACACCTTC. As protein: CASSGANSRGYTF.

This chain uses TRBV29-1 with TRBJ1-1; D possibly corresponds to TRBD1 (5 bases). CDR3 length: 16 residues. Trimming took off 7 bases at V and 7 bases at J, with 28 bases between the two ends. CDR1 is SQVTM, CDR2 ANQGSEA, per germline. The CDR3 nucleotides are TGCAGCGCCCTCGGCAGGGCCGGGACTACGGTCATTGAAGCTTTCTTT. Protein sequence: CSALGRAGTTVIEAFF.

A remark on this clonotype: It may be a read error: a sequence one base away is much more abundant. The chain recombines TRBV7-3 with TRBJ2-2, with 9 bases identical to TRBD2. The CDR3 is made up of 16 amino acids. Germline V lookup: CDR1 SGHTA, CDR2 FQGTGA. Trimming removed 5 bases from V and 6 bases from J; junction bases left unmatched: 10. CDR3 residues: CASSPLGSGGAGELFF. CDR3 DNA sequence: TGTGCCAGCAGCCCCCTTGGTAGCGGGGGCGCCGGGGAGCTGTTTTTT.

Only one count was recorded for this clonotype. V and J are TRBV25-1 and TRBJ1-2; tentative D call: TRBD1 (5 bases). CDR1 is MGHDK and CDR2 is SYGVNS in the germline V gene. CDR3 length: 13 residues. V lost 1 base to trimming and J lost 8 bases, with 11 bases between them. The CDR3 protein is CASSELGDGGYTF. CDR3 coding DNA: TGTGCCAGCAGTGAATTGGGGGATGGCGGCTACACCTTC.

The V and J genes are TRBV15 and TRBJ1-2; 7 nucleotides align to TRBD1. V shed 2 bases, J shed 1 base, and the junction held 16 bases outside the gene matches. The CDR3 is made up of 19 amino acids. The germline gives CDR1 LNHNV, CDR2 YYDKDF (reference sequence). The chain's CDR3 is CATSRTRGTYEGFNYGYTF. CDR3 DNA sequence: TGTGCCACCAGCAGAACCAGGGGGACCTACGAGGGATTTAACTATGGCTACACCTTC.

For this clonotype: A read error may be the cause here, since a much bigger clone is one base away. The chain employs TRBV5-1 and TRBJ1-1; weak D call: TRBD1 (5 bases). Germline CDR1 is SGHRS and CDR2 is YFSETQ. This CDR3 spans 14 amino acids. The CDR3 DNA is TGCGCCAGCAGCTTGGCACTAAGGGGCACTGAAGCTTCCTTT. Protein product: CASSLALRGTEASF.

This clonotype appeared many times. V and J are TRBV12-3 or TRBV12-4 and TRBJ1-1; D remains unclear. The CDR3 is 13 residues long. V lost 5 bases and J 0 bases, leaving 7 bases between the germline ends. For the CDR3, the DNA is TGTGCCAGCAGTGCCCAAATGAACACTGAAGCTTTCTTT. Translation: CASSAQMNTEAFF.

The rearrangement joins TRBV12-3 or TRBV12-4 to TRBJ1-2; a possible D gene is TRBD1 (6 bases). This CDR3 has 16 amino acids. Trimming removed 4 bases from V and 4 bases from J, with 19 bases in between. The DNA for the CDR3 is TGTGCCAGCAGTTACTCCCGGACAGCTGCTACCTATGGCTACACCTTC. It translates to CASSYSRTAATYGYTF.

The CDR3 loop reads CASSPPTSGGSYEQYF. The CDR3 region has the DNA TGTGCCAGCAGCCCACCGACTAGCGGGGGCTCCTACGAGCAGTACTTC. The chain couples TRBV7-2 to TRBJ2-7; 12 nucleotides agree with TRBD2. Germline loops: CDR1 SGHTA, CDR2 FQGNSA. CDR3 length: 16 residues. J lost 0 bases, V lost 5 bases, and 5 bases had no gene match. Full variable domain (remainder filled in from reference TRBV7-2 and TRBJ2-7): GAGVSQSPSNKVTEKGKDVELRCDPISGHTALYWYRQSLGQGLEFLIYFQGNSAPDKSGLPSDRFSAERTGGSVSTLTIQRTQQEDSAVYLCASSPPTSGGSYEQYFGPGTRLTVT.

The V call is TRBV7-8, the J call TRBJ2-7, with D possibly TRBD2 on 5 matching bases. The closer fit of TRBJ2-1 to the DNA end suggests the J call may be wrong. CDR3 length: 14 amino acids. The germline V gene has CDR1 SGHVS and CDR2 FQNEAQ. In DNA form, the CDR3 reads TGTGCCAGCAGCTTGTTGACGGGGAACAATGAGCAGTTCTTC. Translating gives CASSLLTGNNEQFF.